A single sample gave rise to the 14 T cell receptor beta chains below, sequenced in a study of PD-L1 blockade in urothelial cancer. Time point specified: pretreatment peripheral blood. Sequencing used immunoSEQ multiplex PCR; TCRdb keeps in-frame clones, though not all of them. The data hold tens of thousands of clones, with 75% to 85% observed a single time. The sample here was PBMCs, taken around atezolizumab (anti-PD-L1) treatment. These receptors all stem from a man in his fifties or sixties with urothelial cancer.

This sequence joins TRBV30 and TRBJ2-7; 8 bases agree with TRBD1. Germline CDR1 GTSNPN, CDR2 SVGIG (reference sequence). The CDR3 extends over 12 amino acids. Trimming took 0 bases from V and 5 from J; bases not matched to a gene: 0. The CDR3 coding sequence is TGTGCCTGGAGTGTGACAGGGGACGAGCAGTACTTC. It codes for CAWSVTGDEQYF.

The chain's CDR3 is CASSMRAATDTQYF. For the CDR3, the DNA is TGTGCCAGTAGTATGAGGGCAGCCACAGATACGCAGTATTTT. The chain recombines TRBV19 with TRBJ2-3; possible D gene TRBD2, 5 bases. V lost 3 bases to trimming and J lost 2 bases, with 9 bases between them. The CDR3 sequence is 14 residues long. The germline CDR1 and CDR2 sequences are LNHDA and SQIVND (reference sequence).

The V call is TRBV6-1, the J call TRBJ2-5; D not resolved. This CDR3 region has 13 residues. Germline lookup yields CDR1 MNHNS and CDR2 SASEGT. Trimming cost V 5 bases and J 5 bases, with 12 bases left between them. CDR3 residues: CASSTSVWETQYF. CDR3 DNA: TGTGCCAGCAGTACGTCAGTTTGGGAGACCCAGTACTTC.

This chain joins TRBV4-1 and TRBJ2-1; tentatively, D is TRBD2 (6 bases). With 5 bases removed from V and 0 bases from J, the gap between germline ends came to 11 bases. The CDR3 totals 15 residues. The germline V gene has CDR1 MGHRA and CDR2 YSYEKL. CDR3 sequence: CASSGGDGSYNEQFF. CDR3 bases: TGCGCCAGCAGCGGAGGGGACGGCTCCTACAATGAGCAGTTCTTC.

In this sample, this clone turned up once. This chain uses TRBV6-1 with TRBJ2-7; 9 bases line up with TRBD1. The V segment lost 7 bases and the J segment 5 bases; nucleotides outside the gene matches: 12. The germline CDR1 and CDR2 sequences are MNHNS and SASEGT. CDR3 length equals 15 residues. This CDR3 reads CASTMVGQGKDEQYF. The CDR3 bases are TGTGCCAGCACTATGGTAGGACAGGGGAAGGACGAGCAGTACTTC.

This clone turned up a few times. The CDR3 loop is CASSFSRTAETQYF. The CDR3 nucleotides read TGTGCCAGCAGCTTTTCGCGGACAGCTGAGACCCAGTACTTC. The chain combines TRBV11-1 with TRBJ2-5, with D perhaps matching TRBD1 (6 bases). The V end was cut by 3 bases, the J end by 5 bases, with 13 bases between. The CDR3 covers 14 residues. Germline CDR1 and CDR2: SGHAT and FQDESV (reference sequence).

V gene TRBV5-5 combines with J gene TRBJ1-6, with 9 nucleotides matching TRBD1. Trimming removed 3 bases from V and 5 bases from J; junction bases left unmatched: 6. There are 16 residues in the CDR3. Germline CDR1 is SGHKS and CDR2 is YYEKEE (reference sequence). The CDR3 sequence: CASSWEGQGNNSPLHF. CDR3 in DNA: TGTGCCAGCAGCTGGGAAGGACAGGGGAATAATTCACCCCTCCACTTT.

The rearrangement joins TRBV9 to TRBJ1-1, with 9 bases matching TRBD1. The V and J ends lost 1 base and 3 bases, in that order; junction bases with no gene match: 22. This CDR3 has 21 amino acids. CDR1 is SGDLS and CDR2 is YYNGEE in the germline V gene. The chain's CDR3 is CASSVNPQLGRWGQGDTEAFF. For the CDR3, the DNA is TGTGCCAGCAGCGTAAACCCACAATTGGGCCGCTGGGGACAGGGCGACACTGAAGCTTTCTTT.

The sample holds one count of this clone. CDR3 loop: CASSLDGVSSYEQYF. CDR3 DNA sequence: TGTGCCAGCAGCTTAGACGGGGTCAGCTCCTACGAGCAGTACTTC. V is TRBV7-2 and J is TRBJ2-7, with D possibly being TRBD2 (5 bases). Germline V gives CDR1 SGHTA, CDR2 FQGNSA. The CDR3 runs to 15 residues. The V end lost 1 base, the J end lost 0 bases, and 10 bases lay between the germline ends.

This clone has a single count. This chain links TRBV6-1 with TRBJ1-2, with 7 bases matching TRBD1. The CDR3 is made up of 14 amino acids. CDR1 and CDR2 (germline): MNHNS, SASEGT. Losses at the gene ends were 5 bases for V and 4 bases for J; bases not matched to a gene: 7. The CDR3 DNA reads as TGTGCCAGCAGTCTTTCAGGGGGACCCTATGGCTACACCTTC. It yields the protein CASSLSGGPYGYTF.

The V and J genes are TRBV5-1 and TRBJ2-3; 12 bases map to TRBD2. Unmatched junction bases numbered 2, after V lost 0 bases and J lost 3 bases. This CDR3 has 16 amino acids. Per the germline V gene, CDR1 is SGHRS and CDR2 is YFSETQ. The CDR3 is CASSLASGGATDTQYF. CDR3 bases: TGCGCCAGCAGCTTGGCTAGCGGGGGGGCAACAGATACGCAGTATTTT. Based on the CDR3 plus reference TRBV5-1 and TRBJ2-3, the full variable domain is KAGVTQTPRYLIKTRGQQVTLSCSPISGHRSVSWYQQTPGQGLQFLFEYFSETQRNKGNFPGRFSGRQFSNSRSEMNVSTLELGDSALYLCASSLASGGATDTQYFGPGTRLTVL.

This CDR3 is CASSSDRYSPLHF. As DNA, the CDR3 is TGTGCCAGCAGCTCGGACAGGTATTCACCCCTCCACTTT. This chain uses TRBV6-1 with TRBJ1-6; 7 bases fit TRBD1. V lost 6 bases, J lost 8 bases, and 4 bases stayed unmatched. CDR3 length: 13 amino acids. From germline, CDR1 is MNHNS and CDR2 SASEGT.

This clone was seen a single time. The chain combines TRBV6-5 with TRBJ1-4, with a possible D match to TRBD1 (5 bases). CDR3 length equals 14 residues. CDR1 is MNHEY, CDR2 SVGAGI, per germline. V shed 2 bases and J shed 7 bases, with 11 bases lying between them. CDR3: CASSYGPGVEKLFF. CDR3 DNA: TGTGCCAGCAGTTACGGGCCGGGGGTTGAAAAACTGTTTTTT.

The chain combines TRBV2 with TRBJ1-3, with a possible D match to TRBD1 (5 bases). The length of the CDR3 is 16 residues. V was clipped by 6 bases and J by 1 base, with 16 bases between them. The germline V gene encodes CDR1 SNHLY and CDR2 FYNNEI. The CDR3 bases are TGTGCCAGCAGGGCGTACCCGGGGGGGTCTGGAAACACCATATATTTT. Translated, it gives CASRAYPGGSGNTIYF.